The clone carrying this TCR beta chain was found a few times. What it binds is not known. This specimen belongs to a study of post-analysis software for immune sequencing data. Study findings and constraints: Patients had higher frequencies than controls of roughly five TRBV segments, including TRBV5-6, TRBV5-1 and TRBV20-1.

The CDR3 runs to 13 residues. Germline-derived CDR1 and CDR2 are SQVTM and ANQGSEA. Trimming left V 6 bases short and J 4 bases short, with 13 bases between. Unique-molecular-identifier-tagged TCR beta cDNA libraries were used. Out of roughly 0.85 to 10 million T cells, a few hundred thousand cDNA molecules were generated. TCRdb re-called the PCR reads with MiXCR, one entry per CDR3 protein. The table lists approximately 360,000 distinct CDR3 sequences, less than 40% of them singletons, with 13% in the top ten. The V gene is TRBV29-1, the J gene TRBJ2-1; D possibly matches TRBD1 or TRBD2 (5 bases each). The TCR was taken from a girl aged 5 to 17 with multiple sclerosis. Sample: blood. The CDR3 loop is CSVDRGEYNEQFF. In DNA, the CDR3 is TGCAGCGTAGACCGAGGGGAGTACAATGAGCAGTTCTTC.